The 17 T cell receptor beta chains given below trace back to one sample, sequenced in a study of CD8+ T cells in alopecia areata. Indicated treatment: oral pan-JAK inhibitor, 5-10 mg twice daily. It was cDNA, reverse transcribed from extracted RNA, that served as the sequencing template. Libraries were prepared by immunoSEQ multiplex PCR; TCRdb keeps only in-frame clonotypes and omits some of them. The sample contains roughly 230,000 clones, approximately 47% of which appear only once. Here the sequenced sample was CD4+ T cells sorted from blood, taken at roughly week 38, from a patient treated with tofacitinib. The receptors were gathered from a human donor with alopecia areata.

The chain uses TRBV5-1 and TRBJ2-7; no clear D. The CDR3 contains 12 residues. Trimming removed 7 bases from V and 6 bases from J, with 14 bases in between. Germline V lookup: CDR1 SGHRS, CDR2 YFSETQ. CDR3 in amino acids: CASGSRVGEQYF. The CDR3 bases are TGCGCCAGCGGATCTCGAGTGGGCGAGCAGTACTTC. The full variable domain, in which reference TRBV5-1 and TRBJ2-7 provide the parts outside the CDR3, is KAGVTQTPRYLIKTRGQQVTLSCSPISGHRSVSWYQQTPGQGLQFLFEYFSETQRNKGNFPGRFSGRQFSNSRSEMNVSTLELGDSALYLCASGSRVGEQYFGPGTRLTVT.

This clone was recorded a few times. The J gene is TRBJ1-2, the V gene TRBV27; D remains unclear. This CDR3 spans 13 amino acids. Trimming pared 4 bases from V and 8 bases from J, leaving 14 bases between. The germline V gene encodes CDR1 MNHEY and CDR2 SMNVEV (reference sequence). The CDR3 bases are TGTGCCAGCAGTTCCCCAGATTCACGAGGCTACACCTTC. Encoded protein: CASSSPDSRGYTF.

This rearrangement joins TRBV5-6 to TRBJ1-2, with 8 positions matching TRBD1. V was pared by 4 bases and J by 8 bases, with 13 bases of the junction left unmatched. CDR3 length equals 15 residues. Looked up from germline, CDR1 is SGHDT and CDR2 is YYEEEE. CDR3 nucleotide sequence: TGTGCCAGCAGCCTAGGACAGGGTGGTCGTCGGGGCTACACCTTC. It specifies CASSLGQGGRRGYTF. Filled out from reference TRBV5-6 and TRBJ1-2, the complete variable domain reads DAGVTQSPTHLIKTRGQQVTLRCSPKSGHDTVSWYQQALGQGPQFIFQYYEEEERQRGNFPDRFSGHQFPNYSSELNVNALLLGDSALYLCASSLGQGGRRGYTFGSGTRLTVV.

This clone was detected many times. The gene calls are TRBV18 and TRBJ1-5; D unclear. The V and J ends lost 3 bases and 5 bases respectively, with 17 bases between them. Germline values: CDR1 KGHSH, CDR2 LQKENI. The CDR3 contains 16 residues. The CDR3, as DNA: TGTGCCAGCTCACCTCTTCCGGGAGTGGGCGATCAGCCCCAGCATTTT. Encoded protein: CASSPLPGVGDQPQHF. The whole variable domain, remainder taken from reference TRBV18 and TRBJ1-5, is NAGVMQNPRHLVRRRGQEARLRCSPMKGHSHVYWYRQLPEEGLKFMVYLQKENIIDESGMPKERFSAEFPKEGPSILRIQQVVRGDSAAYFCASSPLPGVGDQPQHFGDGTRLSIL.

This clone occurred a few times. J is TRBJ2-1 and V is TRBV30; 7 bases line up with TRBD2. Germline V gene lookup returns CDR1 GTSNPN and CDR2 SVGIG (reference sequence). The CDR3 contains 15 residues. V trimming: 5 bases; J trimming: 0 bases; junction bases outside the gene matches: 7. CDR3 loop: CAWWGSGVSYNEQFF. CDR3 coding DNA: TGTGCCTGGTGGGGGAGCGGGGTCTCCTACAATGAGCAGTTCTTC.

This rearrangement joins TRBV7-2 to TRBJ2-5; TRBD1 matches at 8 bases. The CDR3 spans 13 residues. Germline V CDR1 and CDR2: SGHTA, FQGNSA. The V gene end was trimmed by 8 bases and the J gene end by 5 bases; junction bases not matched to a gene: 7. CDR3 in amino acids: CASRPGGLETQYF. The CDR3 DNA reads as TGTGCCAGCCGGCCAGGGGGCTTGGAGACCCAGTACTTC.

This clone has more than one count but fewer than ten. The rearrangement uses TRBV28 and TRBJ2-1, with D maybe TRBD2 (6 bases). Trimming cost V 6 bases and J 7 bases, with 19 bases left between them. Germline loops: CDR1 MDHEN, CDR2 SYDVKM. The CDR3 runs 15 residues. The CDR3 DNA follows: TGTGCCAGCAGGGGAGGACACCGACTCTCTAATGAGCAGTTCTTC. Its translation is CASRGGHRLSNEQFF.

This clone showed up just a few times. This chain's CDR3 is CATSISLGEAFF. The CDR3 DNA reads TGTGCCACCAGCATTTCCTTAGGTGAAGCTTTCTTT. The chain joins TRBV15 to TRBJ1-1; D uncertain. V gave up 4 bases and J gave up 7 bases, with 10 bases separating them. Germline V gives CDR1 LNHNV, CDR2 YYDKDF (reference sequence). The CDR3 spans 12 residues.

This sequence joins TRBV7-3 and TRBJ2-3, with a tentative D call TRBD2 (5 bases). Trimming shortened V by 6 bases and J by 4 bases, and 20 bases separated the two germline ends. Per the germline V gene, CDR1 is SGHTA and CDR2 is FQGTGA. This CDR3 is 16 amino acids long. The CDR3 loop reads CASRDQRTSQADTQYF. The DNA for the CDR3 is TGTGCCAGCAGGGACCAGAGGACTTCTCAGGCAGATACGCAGTATTTT.

This clone was counted once. The V and J genes are TRBV5-1 and TRBJ2-3; D uncertain. This CDR3 has 13 amino acids. Trimming cost V 7 bases and J 1 base, with 10 bases left between them. From germline, CDR1 is SGHRS and CDR2 YFSETQ. The CDR3 protein is CASSPLGTDTQYF. For the CDR3, the DNA is TGCGCCAGCTCCCCCCTCGGCACAGATACGCAGTATTTT.

The genes are TRBV30 and TRBJ1-1; tentative D call: TRBD1 (6 bases). The CDR3 has 15 amino acids. The ends were cut back, 3 bases at V and 1 base at J, with 15 bases in the middle. CDR1 and CDR2 (germline): GTSNPN, SVGIG (reference sequence). The CDR3 sequence: CAWRGGRMRNTEAFF. The CDR3 nucleotides are TGTGCCTGGAGAGGGGGACGTATGCGGAACACTGAAGCTTTCTTT.

This clone was observed a handful of times. V is TRBV20-1 and J is TRBJ1-1; D unclear. Trimming shortened V by 3 bases and J by 1 base, and 3 bases separated the two germline ends. Germline lookup yields CDR1 DFQATT and CDR2 SNEGSKA (reference sequence). This CDR3 has 11 amino acids. The CDR3 sequence is CSASPNTEAFF. Here the CDR3 DNA reads TGCAGTGCTAGTCCGAACACTGAAGCTTTCTTT.

This chain links TRBV6-5 with TRBJ2-2; no definite D call. V lost 1 base and J 2 bases, leaving 5 bases between the germline ends. CDR3 size: 14 residues. The germline CDR1 and CDR2 sequences are MNHEY and SVGAGI. CDR3 bases: TGTGCCAGCAGTTACTACAGTAACACCGGGGAGCTGTTTTTT. Protein product: CASSYYSNTGELFF.

The sample holds many counts of this clone. The sample contains more than one DNA sequence encoding this CDR3. This sequence joins TRBV29-1 and TRBJ2-5; TRBD2 aligns across 9 bases. This CDR3 is 12 amino acids long. V lost 4 bases and J lost 5; bases outside the gene matches: 2. Germline V gene lookup returns CDR1 SQVTM and CDR2 ANQGSEA. This CDR3 is CSVVAGGETQYF. Written as DNA, the CDR3 is TGCAGCGTTGTGGCGGGAGGGGAGACCCAGTACTTC.

Concerning this clone: Different DNA sequences within this sample yield the same CDR3. The V and J genes are TRBV7-2 and TRBJ2-5, with TRBD2 identical over 8 bases. There are 14 residues in the CDR3. The germline CDR1 and CDR2 sequences are SGHTA and FQGNSA. J lost 2 bases, V lost 5 bases, and 4 bases had no gene match. CDR3 amino acids: CASSPTSGQETQYF. In DNA form, the CDR3 reads TGTGCCAGCAGCCCCACTAGCGGTCAAGAGACCCAGTACTTC.

The CDR3 here is CAINRDRRINEQFF. CDR3 DNA: TGTGCCATCAACCGGGACAGGAGAATCAATGAGCAGTTCTTC. The V call is TRBV10-3, the J call TRBJ2-1; 8 bases agree with TRBD1. Germline V gene lookup returns CDR1 ENHRY and CDR2 SYGVKD. V dropped 7 bases and J dropped 6; count of bases not matched to a gene: 8. The CDR3 extends over 14 amino acids.

The CDR3 coding sequence is TGTGCCACCGGATTGAGGCTCCAGACAGATACGCAGTATTTT. Translated: CATGLRLQTDTQYF. V gene TRBV2 combines with J gene TRBJ2-3; unclear D gene. The V and J ends lost 10 bases and 3 bases respectively, with 17 bases between them. Germline V CDR1 and CDR2: SNHLY, FYNNEI. The CDR3 is 14 amino acids.